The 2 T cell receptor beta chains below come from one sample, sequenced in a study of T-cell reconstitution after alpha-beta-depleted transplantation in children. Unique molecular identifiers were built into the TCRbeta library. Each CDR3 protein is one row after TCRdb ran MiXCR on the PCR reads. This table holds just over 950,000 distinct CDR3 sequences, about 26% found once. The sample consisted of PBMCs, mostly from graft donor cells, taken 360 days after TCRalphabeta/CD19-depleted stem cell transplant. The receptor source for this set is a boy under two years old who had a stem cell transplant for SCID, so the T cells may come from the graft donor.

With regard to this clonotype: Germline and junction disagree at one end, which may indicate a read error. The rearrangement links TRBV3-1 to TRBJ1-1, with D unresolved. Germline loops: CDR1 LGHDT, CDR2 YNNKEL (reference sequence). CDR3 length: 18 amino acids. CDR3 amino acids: CASSQEGPGPPFFTAAFF. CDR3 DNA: TGTGCCAGCAGCCAAGAAGGTCCCGGGCCACCCTTCTTCACTGCAGCTTTCTTT.

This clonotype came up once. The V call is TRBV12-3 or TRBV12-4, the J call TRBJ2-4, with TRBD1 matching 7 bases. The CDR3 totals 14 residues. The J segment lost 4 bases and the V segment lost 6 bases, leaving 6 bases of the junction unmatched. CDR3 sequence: CASSHRTGKNIQYF. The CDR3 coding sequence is TGTGCCAGCAGCCACCGGACAGGAAAAAACATTCAGTACTTC.